This TCR beta chain was profiled in a study of blood T cell repertoires in COVID-19. About the study: Acute and convalescent COVID-19 specimens originated in the United States, Italy and Spain. Nucleic acid was either cDNA or gDNA, and it came from T cells, B-cell-depleted T cells, or PBMCs.

The CDR3 spans 20 residues. J was trimmed by 3 bases and V by 0 bases; bases with no gene match: 18. The V gene's germline CDR1 is LGHNA and CDR2 YNFKEQ. As originally analysed: Reference gene primer amplification yielded estimated nucleated cell counts. TCRdb's table, derived via immunoSEQ multiplex PCR, lists solely in-frame clones and lacks some. That table supplies the V and J calls and clone size; D and trimming were determined from the DNA. The data show about 74,000 clones, around 88% seen once. This clone appeared a few times. This chain links TRBV4-2 with TRBJ2-3; 7 bases map to TRBD2. The specimen sequenced was peripheral blood. The TCR sequence derives from a woman aged 80 or over with acute or convalescent COVID-19. The CDR3 DNA reads as TGTGCCAGCAGCCAAGATATAAGATTGGTAGCGGTCGGGAGGACAGATACGCAGTATTTT. This translates into CASSQDIRLVAVGRTDTQYF.